This T cell receptor beta chain comes out of a study of blood T cells in healthy people across ages. This clonotype was seen a handful of times. V lost 4 bases to trimming and J lost 4 bases; unmatched junction nucleotides: 10. Germline V gives CDR1 LGHNA, CDR2 YSLEER. This CDR3 has 16 amino acids. A second PCR of about 7 to 12 cycles used a sample-barcoded 5' primer and a J-beta primer mix. TCRdb reprocessed the 5' RACE reads via MiXCR and lists one record per CDR3 protein. The repertoire has 1.5 million to 2 million distinct CDR3 sequences, about 49% of them found once; the top ten carry over 2%. This TCR was recovered from a middle-aged woman in good health. Sequenced: blood. This chain uses TRBV4-3 with TRBJ1-2; the match to TRBD1 covers 9 bases. The chain's CDR3 is CASSPTGGQRVYGYTF. As DNA, the CDR3 is TGCGCCAGCAGCCCGACAGGGGGTCAGCGGGTCTATGGCTACACCTTC.